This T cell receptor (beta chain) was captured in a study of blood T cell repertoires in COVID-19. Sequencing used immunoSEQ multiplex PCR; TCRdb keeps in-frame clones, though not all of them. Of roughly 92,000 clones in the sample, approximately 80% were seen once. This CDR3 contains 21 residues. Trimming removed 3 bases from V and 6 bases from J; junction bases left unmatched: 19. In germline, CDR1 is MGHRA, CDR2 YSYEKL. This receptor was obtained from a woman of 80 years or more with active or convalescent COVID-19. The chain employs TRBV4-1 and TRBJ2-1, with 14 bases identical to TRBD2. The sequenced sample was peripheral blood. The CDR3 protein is CASSHDPGTSGSWRRINEQFF. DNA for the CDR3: TGCGCCAGCAGCCACGATCCCGGGACTAGCGGGAGCTGGCGGCGCATCAATGAGCAGTTCTTC.